The 9 T cell receptor beta chains listed next were all sequenced from one sample in a study of human T cells and chemical hapten exposure. MiXCR, run by TCRdb on the RACE reads, gives a single entry per CDR3 protein. The sample has around 300,000 distinct CDR3 sequences, around 6.9% seen once; the top ten hold about 8%. This sample's time point: patch test 1, 2 weeks after DPC sensitization. Treatment defined: therapeutic diphenylcyclopropenone sensitization with weekly scalp DPC. This specimen was whole blood, taken in connection with sensitization to the hapten diphenylcyclopropenone (DPC). The source of these receptors is a woman aged 18-29 years with alopecia areata. Some clones in this sample may be carry-over from other donors' samples.

This clonotype was seen more than once but under ten times. The V and J genes are TRBV28 and TRBJ1-5, with 8 bases that match TRBD1. V lost 1 base and J lost 8; bases outside the gene matches: 10. The CDR3 contains 16 residues. CDR1 is MDHEN and CDR2 is SYDVKM in the germline V gene. The CDR3 bases are TGTGCCAGCAGTTTATTTGGGGTACAGGGGGATGAGCCCCAGCATTTT. Protein sequence: CASSLFGVQGDEPQHF. Drawing the rest from reference TRBV28 and TRBJ1-5, the complete variable domain is DVKVTQSSRYLVKRTGEKVFLECVQDMDHENMFWYRQDPGLGLRLIYFSYDVKMKEKGDIPEGYSVSREKKERFSLILESASTNQTSMYLCASSLFGVQGDEPQHFGDGTRLSIL.

This clonotype was detected only a few times. V is TRBV29-1 and J is TRBJ2-7; possible D gene TRBD2, 6 bases. The CDR3 runs 14 residues. Germline lookup yields CDR1 SQVTM and CDR2 ANQGSEA. The germline V and J ends were trimmed by 6 bases and 11 bases, with 26 bases remaining between them. In nucleotides, the CDR3 is TGCAGCGTCCAGGCGGGAACGAGGAGCCTAGTTAAGTACTTC. This encodes CSVQAGTRSLVKYF.

This clonotype was seen only a few times. The CDR3 DNA sequence: TGTGCCAGCAGCCAAGATGTAGGGGGCGGATCACCCCTCCACTTT. Amino acid sequence: CASSQDVGGGSPLHF. The rearrangement joins TRBV4-2 to TRBJ1-6; 7 bases fit TRBD1. V dropped 0 bases and J dropped 10; count of bases not matched to a gene: 6. Germline V gene lookup returns CDR1 LGHNA and CDR2 YNFKEQ. The CDR3 loop spans 15 amino acids.

This clonotype has only a few counts. The chain has TRBV11-2 and TRBJ2-3; 7 bases map to TRBD2. V was clipped by 5 bases and J by 6 bases; unmatched bases: 8. The CDR3 extends over 14 amino acids. The germline V gene encodes CDR1 SGHAT and CDR2 FQNNGV. As DNA, the CDR3 is TGTGCCAGCAGCATTAGCGGGTCCGGGGATACGCAGTATTTT. The encoded protein is CASSISGSGDTQYF.

This clonotype was seen many times. The rearrangement links TRBV5-1 to TRBJ2-6; no firm D call. The V gene lost 4 bases and the J gene lost 0 bases, with 8 bases spanning the gap. The CDR3 is made up of 15 amino acids. CDR1 and CDR2 from the germline V gene are SGHRS and YFSETQ. For the CDR3, the DNA is TGCGCCAGCAGCGCCGAGTTCTCTGGGGCCAACGTCCTGACTTTC. Its translation: CASSAEFSGANVLTF.

The rearrangement uses TRBV20-1 and TRBJ2-1; 12 nucleotides line up with TRBD2. CDR1 and CDR2 from the germline V gene are DFQATT and SNEGSKA (reference sequence). V lost 2 bases to trimming and J lost 5 bases; unmatched junction nucleotides: 4. The CDR3 is 15 residues long. This CDR3 is CSARSASGGDNEQFF. The DNA for the CDR3 is TGCAGTGCTAGAAGCGCTAGCGGGGGGGACAATGAGCAGTTCTTC.

This clonotype was detected only a few times. J is TRBJ2-3 and V is TRBV11-2; 12 positions match TRBD2. J lost 3 bases, V lost 2 bases, and 3 bases had no gene match. The length of the CDR3 is 16 residues. Germline V gene data show CDR1 as SGHAT and CDR2 as FQNNGV. The CDR3, as DNA: TGTGCCAGCAGCTTAATTCTAGCGGGGGGGACAGATACGCAGTATTTT. It encodes CASSLILAGGTDTQYF.

In its sample, this clonotype was seen a few times. The chain couples TRBV4-1 to TRBJ1-5; a possible D gene is TRBD1 (6 bases). Germline CDR1 reads MGHRA; CDR2 reads YSYEKL. The germline V and J ends were trimmed by 1 base and 8 bases, with 9 bases remaining between them. There are 13 residues in the CDR3. CDR3 nucleotides: TGCGCCAGCAGCCAAGTAGGGGGTGAGCCCCAGCATTTT. It translates to CASSQVGGEPQHF.

J is TRBJ2-3 and V is TRBV4-1; maybe TRBD2 (5 bases). The germline V and J ends were trimmed by 1 base and 5 bases, with 13 bases remaining between them. In germline, CDR1 is MGHRA, CDR2 YSYEKL. The CDR3 consists of 15 residues. CDR3 nucleotide sequence: TGCGCCAGCAGCCAAGCCTTTGACTATTTAGATACGCAGTATTTT. Protein product: CASSQAFDYLDTQYF.